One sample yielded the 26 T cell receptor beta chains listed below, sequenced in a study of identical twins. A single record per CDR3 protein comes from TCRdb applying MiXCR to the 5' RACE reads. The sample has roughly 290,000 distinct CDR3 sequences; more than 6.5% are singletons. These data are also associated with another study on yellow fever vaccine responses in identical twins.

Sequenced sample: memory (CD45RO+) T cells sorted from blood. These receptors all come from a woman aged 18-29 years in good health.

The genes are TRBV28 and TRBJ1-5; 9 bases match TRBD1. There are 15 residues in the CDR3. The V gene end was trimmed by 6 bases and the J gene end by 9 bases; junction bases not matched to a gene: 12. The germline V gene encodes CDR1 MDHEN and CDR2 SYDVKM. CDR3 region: CASRPGQGPRGPQHF. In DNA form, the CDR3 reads TGTGCCAGCAGACCGGGACAGGGACCTCGGGGGCCCCAGCATTTT.

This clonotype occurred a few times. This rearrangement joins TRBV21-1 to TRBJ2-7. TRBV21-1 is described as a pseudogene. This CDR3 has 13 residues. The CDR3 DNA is TGTGCCAGCAGCAAAGGACAAGCCTACGAGCAGTACTTC. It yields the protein CASSKGQAYEQYF.

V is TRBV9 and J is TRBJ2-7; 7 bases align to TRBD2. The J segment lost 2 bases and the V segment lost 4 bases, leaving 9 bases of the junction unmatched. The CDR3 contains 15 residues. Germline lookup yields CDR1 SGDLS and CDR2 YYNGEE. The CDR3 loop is CASSPRLAGTYEQYF. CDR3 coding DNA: TGTGCCAGCAGCCCCCGGTTAGCGGGTACCTACGAGCAGTACTTC.

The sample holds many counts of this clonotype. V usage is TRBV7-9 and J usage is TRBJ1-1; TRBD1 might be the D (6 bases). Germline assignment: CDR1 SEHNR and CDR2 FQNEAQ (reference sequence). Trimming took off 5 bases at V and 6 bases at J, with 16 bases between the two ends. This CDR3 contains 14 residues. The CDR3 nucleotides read TGTGCCAGCAGCCGATACAGGGAGTCGGCTGAAGCTTTCTTT. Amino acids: CASSRYRESAEAFF.

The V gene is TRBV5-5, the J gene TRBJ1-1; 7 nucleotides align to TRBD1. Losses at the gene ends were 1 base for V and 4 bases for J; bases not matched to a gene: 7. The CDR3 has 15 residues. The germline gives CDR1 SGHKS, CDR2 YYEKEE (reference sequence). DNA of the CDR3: TGTGCCAGCAGCTTGATCGGCAGGGGGGGCACTGAAGCTTTCTTT. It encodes CASSLIGRGGTEAFF.

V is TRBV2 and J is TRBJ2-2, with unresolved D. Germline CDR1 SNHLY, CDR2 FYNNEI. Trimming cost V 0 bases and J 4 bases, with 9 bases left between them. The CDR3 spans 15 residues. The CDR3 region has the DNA TGTGCCAGCAGTGAAGCGTTTTTGGGCACCGGGGAGCTGTTTTTT. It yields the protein CASSEAFLGTGELFF.

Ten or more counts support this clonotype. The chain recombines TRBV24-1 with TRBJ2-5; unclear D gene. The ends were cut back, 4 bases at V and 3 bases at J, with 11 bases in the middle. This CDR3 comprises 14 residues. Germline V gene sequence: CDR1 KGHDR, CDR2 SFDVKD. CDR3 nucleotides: TGTGCCACCAGTGAACCAGACGGTAAAGAGACCCAGTACTTC. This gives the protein CATSEPDGKETQYF.

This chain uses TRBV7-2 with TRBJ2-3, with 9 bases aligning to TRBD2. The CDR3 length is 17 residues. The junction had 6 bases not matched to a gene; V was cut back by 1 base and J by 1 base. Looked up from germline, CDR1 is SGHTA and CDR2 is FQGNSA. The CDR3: CASSLVPIAGGTDTQYF. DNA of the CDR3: TGTGCCAGCAGCTTAGTCCCTATAGCGGGGGGCACAGATACGCAGTATTTT. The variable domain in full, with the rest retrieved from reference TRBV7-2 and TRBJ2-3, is GAGVSQSPSNKVTEKGKDVELRCDPISGHTALYWYRQSLGQGLEFLIYFQGNSAPDKSGLPSDRFSAERTGGSVSTLTIQRTQQEDSAVYLCASSLVPIAGGTDTQYFGPGTRLTVL.

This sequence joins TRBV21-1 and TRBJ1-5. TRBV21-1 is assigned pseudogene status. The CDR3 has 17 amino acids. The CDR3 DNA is TGTGCCAGCAGCAAGCATACCGCTAAGGATAGCAATCAGCCCCAGCATTTT. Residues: CASSKHTAKDSNQPQHF.

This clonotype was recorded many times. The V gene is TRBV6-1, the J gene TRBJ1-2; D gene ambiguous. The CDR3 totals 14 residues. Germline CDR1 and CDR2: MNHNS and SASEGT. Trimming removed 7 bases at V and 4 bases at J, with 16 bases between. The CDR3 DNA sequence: TGTGCCAGCACCTCGGAACCCTGGGGCTATGGCTACACCTTC. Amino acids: CASTSEPWGYGYTF.

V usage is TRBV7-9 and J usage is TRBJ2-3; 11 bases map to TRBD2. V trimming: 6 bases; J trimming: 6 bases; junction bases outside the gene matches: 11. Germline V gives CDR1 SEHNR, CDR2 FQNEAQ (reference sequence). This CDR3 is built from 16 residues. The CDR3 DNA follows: TGTGCCAGCAGTCCGGGACTAGCGGAGAGAAGGGATACGCAGTATTTT. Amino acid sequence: CASSPGLAERRDTQYF.

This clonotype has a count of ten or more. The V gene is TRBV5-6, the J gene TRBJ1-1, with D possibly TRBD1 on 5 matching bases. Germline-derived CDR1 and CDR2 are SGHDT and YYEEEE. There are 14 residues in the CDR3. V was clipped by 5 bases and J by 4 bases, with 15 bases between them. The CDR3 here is CASSPGTMGTEAFF. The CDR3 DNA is TGTGCCAGCAGTCCCGGGACCATGGGCACTGAAGCTTTCTTT.

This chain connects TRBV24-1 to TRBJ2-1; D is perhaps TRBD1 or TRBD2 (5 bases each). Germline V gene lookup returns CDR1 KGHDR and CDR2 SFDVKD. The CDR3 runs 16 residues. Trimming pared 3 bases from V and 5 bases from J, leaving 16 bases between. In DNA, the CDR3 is TGTGCCACCAGTGATCGGGACCCATCCTCGAACAATGAGCAGTTCTTC. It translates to CATSDRDPSSNNEQFF.

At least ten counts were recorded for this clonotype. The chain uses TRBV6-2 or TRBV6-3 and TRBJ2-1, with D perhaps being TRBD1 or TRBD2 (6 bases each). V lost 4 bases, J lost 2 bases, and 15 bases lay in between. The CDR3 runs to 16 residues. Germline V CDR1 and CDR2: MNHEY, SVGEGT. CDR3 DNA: TGTGCCAGCAGTTCACATCGCGGGACACCCTACAATGAGCAGTTCTTC. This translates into CASSSHRGTPYNEQFF.

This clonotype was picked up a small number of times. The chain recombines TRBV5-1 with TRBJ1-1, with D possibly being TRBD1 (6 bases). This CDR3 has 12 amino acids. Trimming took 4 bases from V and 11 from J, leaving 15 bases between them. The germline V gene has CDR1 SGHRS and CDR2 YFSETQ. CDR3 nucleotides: TGCGCCAGCAGCCCGGAGGGGGGGCAGGCTTTCTTT. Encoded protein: CASSPEGGQAFF.

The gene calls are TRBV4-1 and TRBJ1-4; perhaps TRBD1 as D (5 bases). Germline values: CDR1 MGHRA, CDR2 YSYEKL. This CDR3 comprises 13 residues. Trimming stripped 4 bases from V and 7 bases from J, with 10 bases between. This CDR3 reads CASSRRGAEKLFF. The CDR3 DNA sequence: TGCGCCAGCAGCCGACGAGGGGCTGAAAAACTGTTTTTT.

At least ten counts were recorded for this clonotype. CDR3 sequence (DNA): TGTGCCAGCAGCCCCGGGTTCTATGGCTACACCTTC. Protein: CASSPGFYGYTF. The chain uses TRBV28 and TRBJ1-2; D gene ambiguous. Germline V CDR1 and CDR2: MDHEN, SYDVKM. V was pared by 6 bases and J by 4 bases, with 9 bases between. The CDR3 spans 12 residues.

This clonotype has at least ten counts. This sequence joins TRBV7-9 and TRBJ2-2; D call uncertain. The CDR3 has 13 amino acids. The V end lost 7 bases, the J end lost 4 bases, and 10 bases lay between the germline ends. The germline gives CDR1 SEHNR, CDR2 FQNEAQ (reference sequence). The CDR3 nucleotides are TGTGCCAGCACCCCTATGAGCACCGGGGAGCTGTTTTTT. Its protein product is CASTPMSTGELFF.

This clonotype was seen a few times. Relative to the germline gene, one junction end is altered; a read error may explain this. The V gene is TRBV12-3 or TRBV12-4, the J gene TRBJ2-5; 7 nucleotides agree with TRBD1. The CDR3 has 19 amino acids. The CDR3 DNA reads TGTGCCTGCAGTCCCACCGGGACAGATAAAGTTCTGGATAAAGAGACCCAGTACTTC. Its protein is CACSPTGTDKVLDKETQYF.

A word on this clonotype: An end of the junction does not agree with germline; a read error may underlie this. The chain's CDR3 is CSAIKIKETRYF. Here the CDR3 DNA reads TGCAGTGCTATCAAGATAAAAGAGACCCGGTACTTC. This chain links TRBV20-1 with TRBJ2-5; D unclear. Germline V gene sequence: CDR1 DFQATT, CDR2 SNEGSKA (reference sequence). This CDR3 is 12 amino acids long.

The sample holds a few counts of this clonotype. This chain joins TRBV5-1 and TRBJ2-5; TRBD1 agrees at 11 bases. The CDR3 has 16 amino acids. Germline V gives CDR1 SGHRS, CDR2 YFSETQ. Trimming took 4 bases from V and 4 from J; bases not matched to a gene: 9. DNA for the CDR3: TGCGCCAGCAGCAGAGGGACAGGGGGAAGTAGAGAGACCCAGTACTTC. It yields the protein CASSRGTGGSRETQYF.

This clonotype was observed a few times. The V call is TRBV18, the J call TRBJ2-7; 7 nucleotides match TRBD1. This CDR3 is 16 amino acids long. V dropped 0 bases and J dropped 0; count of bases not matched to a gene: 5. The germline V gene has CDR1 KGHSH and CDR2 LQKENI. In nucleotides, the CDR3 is TGTGCCAGCTCACCACCCCGACAGGGTTCCTCCTACGAGCAGTACTTC. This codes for CASSPPRQGSSYEQYF.

DNA for the CDR3: TGTGCCAGCAGCTTTCGGACAGGGTGGTCAGATACGCAGTATTTT. Translation: CASSFRTGWSDTQYF. The chain has TRBV7-9 and TRBJ2-3, with 8 nucleotides matching TRBD1. CDR3 size: 15 residues. Germline CDR1 reads SEHNR; CDR2 reads FQNEAQ (reference sequence). Trimming removed 3 bases from V and 4 bases from J; junction bases left unmatched: 6.

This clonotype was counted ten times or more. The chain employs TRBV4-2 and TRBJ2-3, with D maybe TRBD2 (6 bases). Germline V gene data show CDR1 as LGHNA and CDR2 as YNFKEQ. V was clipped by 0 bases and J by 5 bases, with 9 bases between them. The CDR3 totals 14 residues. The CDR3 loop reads CASSQETSKDTQYF. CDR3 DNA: TGTGCCAGCAGCCAAGAGACTAGTAAAGATACGCAGTATTTT.

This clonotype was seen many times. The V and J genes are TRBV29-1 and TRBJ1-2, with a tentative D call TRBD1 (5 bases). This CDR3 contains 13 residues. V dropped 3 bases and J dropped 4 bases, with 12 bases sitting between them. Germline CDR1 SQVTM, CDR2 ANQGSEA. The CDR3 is CSVDPDSSYGYTF. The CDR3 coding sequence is TGCAGCGTTGACCCTGACAGCTCCTATGGCTACACCTTC.

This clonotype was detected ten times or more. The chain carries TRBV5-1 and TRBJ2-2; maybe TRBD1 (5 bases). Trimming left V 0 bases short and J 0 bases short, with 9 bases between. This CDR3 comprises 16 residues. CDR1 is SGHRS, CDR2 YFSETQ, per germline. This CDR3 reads CASSLDGHTNTGELFF. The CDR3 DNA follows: TGCGCCAGCAGCTTGGATGGACACACGAACACCGGGGAGCTGTTTTTT.